This T cell receptor (beta chain) was recovered during a study of cytomegalovirus exposure and HLA in healthy donors. V gave up 6 bases and J gave up 14 bases, with 23 bases separating them. This CDR3 spans 13 amino acids. Germline assignment: CDR1 SQVTM and CDR2 ANQGSEA. As regards this clone: Its specificity is unknown.

Use of 60 Vbeta and 13 Jbeta primers characterized the PCR. Assay: immunoSEQ multiplex PCR; the TCRdb copy retains only in-frame clones and omits some. This sample has roughly 190,000 clones; about 80% occur once, and the top ten carry 0.85% to 1.4%. Findings and caveats of the study: Among the most significant clusters, several appeared linked to common viral pathogens in a later analysis. The listing of 150 to 200 TCR beta chains classed them as cytomegalovirus-associated. Of the V segments, some could not be distinguished, including TRBV6-2 and TRBV6-3, and were excluded.

Material: PBMCs. The receptor's source is a woman in her thirties or forties in good health and CMV-seronegative. This chain joins TRBV29-1 and TRBJ2-1; TRBD1 is a possible D gene (6 bases). Here the CDR3 reads CSVGTPLSGDKFF. CDR3 bases: TGCAGCGTGGGGACACCCCTATCGGGTGACAAGTTCTTC.